The clone carrying this TCR beta chain was picked up a small number of times. Its antigen is unidentified. The data derive from a study of beta chain features in type 1 diabetes. For the study at large: All samples combined gave 107,917,701 sorted cells for examination.

The investigators reverse transcribed all of the isolated RNA, so they sequenced expressed TCRB transcripts. The table came from immunoSEQ multiplex PCR; TCRdb's copy has only in-frame clones and leaves some out. The sample yields about 230,000 clones, 16% seen once. CDR1 SQVTM and CDR2 ANQGSEA come from the germline V gene. With 5 bases clipped from V and 1 base from J, the junction kept 2 bases outside the gene matches. The CDR3 has 12 amino acids. Study-wide findings and caveats: In all four CD4+ subsets, TCRB CDR3 length was significantly, moderately reduced in type 1 diabetes. HLA influence on TCRB rearrangement stayed unresolved here.

Stem cell-like memory, regulatory, central memory and naive CD4+ cells were sorted via CD45RO/CCR7/CD25/CD127/CD95/CD27. Purity of each sorted population was above 98%. This clonotype was sampled from a man aged 30-40 years with type 1 diabetes. Sequencing input: naive CD4+ T cells from blood. The V gene is TRBV29-1, the J gene TRBJ2-7, with 7 bases identical to TRBD2. Here the CDR3 DNA reads TGCAGCGTTCAGCGGGATTCCTACGAGCAGTACTTC. Translating gives CSVQRDSYEQYF.